This T cell receptor beta chain originates from a study of regulatory T cells in long-lasting Graves disease (dated by TCRdb to about 2021). Regarding the study in general: Patients with newly diagnosed Graves' disease had been on antithyroid drugs for under 3 months. Patients with persistent Graves' disease were compared with patients with newly diagnosed Graves' disease using TCR sequencing and RNA sequencing of peripheral blood. The study was registered as a clinical trial and conducted in China. A total of 35 or so samples were covered by TCR sequencing, comprising approximately 13 persistent and some 20 newly diagnosed Graves' disease patients.

This clonotype has more than one count but fewer than ten. No cognate antigen has been identified for it. A much larger clonotype is one base distant, so this may be a read error. Library creation used multiplex PCR. These reads were obtained on an Illumina HiSeq 4000. TCR beta libraries were built with iRepertoire HTBI primers and Arm-PCR amplification of CDR3 regions. Before sequencing, the PCR products went through gel purification. The authors' pipeline ran thus. Gene usage analysis of CDR3 amino acid clonotypes relied on the approximately 60 TRBV and around 14 TRBJ segments identified across samples. COPE and FqMerger were used to merge the filtered high-quality paired reads into contigs. Contigs were aligned with BLAST to IMGT TRBV, TRBD and TRBJ reference genes, and CDR3 was defined per IMGT. Any clonotype with a frequency above 0.1% was classified as a highly expanded clone. Shannon entropy served as the measure of repertoire diversity, while the Gini coefficient captured V-J evenness. A clonotype found in more than one individual was treated as public. In TCRdb, the public reads were trimmed at Q25 with fastp and aligned with MiXCR, with productive beta chains retained. Entries are consolidated by CDR3 protein sequence, retaining the most common genes and DNA. These V and J calls derive from TCRdb rather than the authors' analysis. The sample table lists around 250,000 distinct CDR3 sequences, about 18% of them with a count of one. The ten largest clones capture about 15% of the sample.

Including cysteine and phenylalanine, the CDR3 has 16 amino acids. Of all the DNA, just the CDR3 is kept, 48 bases in frame from base 1. The germline V gene specifies MNHEY as CDR1 and SVGEGT as CDR2. In the paper's terms, the time point label means: newly diagnosed GD, antithyroid drugs for less than 3 months. For both TCR sequencing and RNA sequencing, RNA was extracted from PBMCs using TRIzol. Graves' disease was diagnosed according to American Thyroid Association guidelines. Patients were recruited from an endocrinology department in Xi'an, China. From each patient, about 9 milliliters of peripheral blood was collected into an EDTA anticoagulant tube. Ficoll Paque Plus density gradient separation was used to isolate PBMCs, and no additional T cell sorting was done. RNA quality was checked with an Agilent 2100 Bioanalyzer and agarose gel, and concentration with a NanoDrop 2000. Study-wide findings and limitations: Only the TCR beta chain was sequenced and analyzed. Persistent patients shared more public clonotypes among themselves (around 2,500) than newly diagnosed patients did (approximately 900). Because the primary lesion, thyroid tissue, could not be accessed, the study looked at peripheral blood alone. Persistent Graves' disease patients showed lower TCR Shannon entropy and fewer highly expanded clones than newly diagnosed patients, suggesting clonal expansion. TRBV28, TRBJ1-2 and TRBJ2-5 were preferentially used in persistent disease, while TRBV20-1 and TRBJ2-1 were favored in newly diagnosed disease. The authors noted that the small sample size was a limitation that may lower accuracy.

Separately, the same data were catalogued under a study of T cells in Graves' hyperthyroidism and ophthalmopathy. Looking at the second paper: Stable Graves' hyperthyroidism was defined as the absence of progression to ophthalmopathy over 18 months of follow-up. The hyperthyroidism patients were between 18 and 65 years old and newly diagnosed, with a disease duration of less than 2 months. The study excluded patients with uncontrolled infections, other autoimmune diseases, pregnancy or lactation. Diagnoses relied on clinical symptoms, serum thyroxine and TRAb, thyroid ultrasound and orbital computed tomography. A first-round RT-PCR of the TCR CDR3 used the HTBI primer set with the Qiagen OneStep RT-PCR kit. Most expanded thyroid clonotypes (frequency above 0.001) were also detected in blood, a finding suggesting that blood repertoires may reflect thyroid immune responses. A model built on a 13 V-J signature distinguished ophthalmopathy from stable hyperthyroidism, reaching roughly 88% sensitivity and around 81% specificity in cross-validation and 80%/75% in testing. During validation, the model predicted progression to ophthalmopathy a median of about 6.5 months ahead of onset, with roughly 65% sensitivity and 72% to 80% specificity. A discovery cohort of about 100 patients, 43 with Graves' ophthalmopathy and about 58 with stable Graves' hyperthyroidism, was used to find distinguishing TCR V-J signatures. Whether ophthalmopathy could be predicted prospectively was tested in an independent validation cohort made up of 18 to 20 hyperthyroidism patients plus 17 patients who later progressed to ophthalmopathy. The 100 or so discovery patients were divided at random into training and test sets in a 7:3 ratio. In more than 5 Graves' hyperthyroidism patients, the study also compared T-cell repertoires from thyroid tissue with T-cell repertoires from blood. Following sampling, methimazole starting at 30 mg daily was given to hyperthyroidism patients, and high-dose intravenous methylprednisolone was given to ophthalmopathy patients. Libraries were constructed in a second round of multiplex PCR, after which size selection and purification were performed. Paired-end sequencing of the libraries was performed with 100 bp reads on an Illumina HiSeq2000. SOAPnuke was used to process the raw data, removing reads that contained adapters or uncalled bases, had a mean Phred below 15, or lacked an exact match to the constant primer or identifier. COPE v1.2.5 was used to merge high-quality paired reads, and clonotypes were defined as unique nucleotide sequences. MiTCR v1.1 was used to align the clonotypes against IMGT TRBV, TRBD and TRBJ reference segments. Only V-J combinations with frequency above 0.0001, covering about 99% of repertoires, were analysed. A TCS score was defined as the ratio of F50 (clonal expansion) to E x V (chaos), with BLOSUM62-based TCRdist applied between CDR3 peptides within each V-J. Welch's t-statistics and random forest reduced around 520 V-J features to roughly 13, which were used in a naive Bayes classifier (R e1071). Sample size was not statistically predetermined, and blinding of investigators to group allocation was not performed. The paper reports TCR Vbeta CDR3 sequencing of approximately 140 peripheral blood samples: around 45 ophthalmopathy, under 80 hyperthyroidism and 17 progressor patients.

The input for sequencing was peripheral blood mononuclear cells (PBMCs), taken at new diagnosis, from a patient treated with antithyroid drugs. This receptor was taken from a woman aged 30 to 39 with Graves disease. Donor details come from another sample of the same person, matched by shared clones. The chain is assembled from TRBV6-2 or TRBV6-3 and TRBJ1-1; 6 matching bases give a weak D call of TRBD1. CDR3 sequence: CASSSGQGLGNTEALF. The nucleotides read TGTGCCAGCTCCTCCGGGCAGGGGTTGGGGAACACTGAAGCTCTCTTT.